This T cell receptor beta chain is drawn from a study of early T cells in non-severe SARS-CoV-2 infection. Study-wide context: Chains stayed unpaired after sequencing of bulk RNA from unsorted whole blood.

The CDR3 length is 16 residues. CDR1 SGHDT and CDR2 YYEEEE come from the germline V gene. V shed 4 bases and J 3 bases; nucleotides not matched to a gene: 11. Each cDNA molecule carried a unique molecular identifier. TCRdb processed the 5' RACE reads anew with MiXCR; each CDR3 protein has one entry. This table holds 30,000 or so distinct CDR3 sequences, 3.9% found once. The material sequenced was whole blood. The chain has TRBV5-6 and TRBJ2-3; 7 bases are a match to TRBD1. The receptor's source is an adult who was a healthcare worker with PCR-confirmed SARS-CoV-2 infection or an uninfected control (not recorded which). The chain's CDR3 is CASSNRQGIRTDTQYF. CDR3 DNA sequence: TGTGCCAGCAGCAACCGACAGGGAATAAGGACAGATACGCAGTATTTT. Complete variable domain (other parts from reference TRBV5-6 and TRBJ2-3): DAGVTQSPTHLIKTRGQQVTLRCSPKSGHDTVSWYQQALGQGPQFIFQYYEEEERQRGNFPDRFSGHQFPNYSSELNVNALLLGDSALYLCASSNRQGIRTDTQYFGPGTRLTVL.